This entry lists 10 T cell receptor beta chains sequenced from one sample in a study of response to subunit inactivated influenza vaccine. TCRdb ran MiXCR on the RT-PCR reads and lists one entry per CDR3 protein. The sample carries a few hundred thousand distinct CDR3 sequences, about 10% recorded once. The same sample was also studied in work on T cells expressing NK-cell markers. According to that study: UMI-tagged 5'RACE template switching yielded the TCR beta cDNA.

This sample comprised PBMCs from blood, obtained on the day of vaccination. The receptor set was obtained from a man aged 45 to 65 who received an inactivated influenza vaccine.

V gene TRBV15 combines with J gene TRBJ2-7; no reliable D call. Trimming pared 7 bases from V and 2 bases from J, leaving 15 bases between. Germline values: CDR1 LNHNV, CDR2 YYDKDF (reference sequence). CDR3 length equals 14 residues. CDR3 coding DNA: TGTGCCACCACCCACACCCTGGTCCCCTACGAGCAGTACTTC. Its protein is CATTHTLVPYEQYF.

This clonotype was recorded a few times. The CDR3 reads CASSVAAGAETQYF. Written as DNA, the CDR3 is TGTGCCAGCAGCGTAGCAGCGGGAGCTGAGACCCAGTACTTC. The rearrangement links TRBV9 to TRBJ2-5, with 8 bases aligning to TRBD2. The CDR3 spans 14 residues. The ends lost 0 bases at V and 5 bases at J; junction bases unmatched: 3. Per the germline V gene, CDR1 is SGDLS and CDR2 is YYNGEE.

Only a few counts were recorded for this clonotype. This chain connects TRBV20-1 to TRBJ2-5; possibly TRBD2 for D (7 bases). Germline loops: CDR1 DFQATT, CDR2 SNEGSKA (reference sequence). The CDR3 runs to 13 residues. Trimming removed 5 bases from V and 6 bases from J, with 16 bases in between. The CDR3 DNA reads TGCAGTGCTGGCAAAGGGGGGGGAAAGACCCAGTACTTC. Translation: CSAGKGGGKTQYF.

This sequence joins TRBV5-1 and TRBJ2-6, with D hard to call. V shed 1 base and J shed 0 bases, with 5 bases lying between them. In germline, CDR1 is SGHRS, CDR2 YFSETQ. This CDR3 has 15 amino acids. The DNA of the CDR3 is TGCGCCAGCAGCTTGATGGCCTCTGGGGCCAACGTCCTGACTTTC. Translating gives CASSLMASGANVLTF.

This clonotype was seen at least ten times. The chain links TRBV3-1 to TRBJ1-2; possible D gene TRBD1, 5 bases. This CDR3 has 12 residues. From germline, CDR1 is LGHDT and CDR2 YNNKEL (reference sequence). Between the trimmed V and J ends, which lost 3 bases and 5 bases, there was a span of 7 bases. CDR3 loop: CASSHREYGYTF. CDR3 nucleotides: TGTGCCAGCAGCCACAGGGAGTATGGCTACACCTTC.

This clonotype was observed a handful of times. The chain joins TRBV5-1 to TRBJ1-4; D unclear. The V and J ends lost 0 bases and 5 bases respectively, with 8 bases between them. Germline V gene sequence: CDR1 SGHRS, CDR2 YFSETQ. The CDR3 is made up of 14 amino acids. The CDR3 nucleotides are TGCGCCAGCAGCTTGGGTCGGGAGAATGAAAAACTGTTTTTT. Protein: CASSLGRENEKLFF.

This clonotype was recorded a few times. The V and J genes are TRBV12-3 or TRBV12-4 and TRBJ2-4; perhaps TRBD1 as D (5 bases). The CDR3 spans 15 residues. V was pared by 6 bases and J by 4 bases, with 16 bases between. The CDR3 here is CASSPRQGAKNIQYF. CDR3 in DNA: TGTGCCAGCAGCCCCCGGCAAGGGGCAAAAAACATTCAGTACTTC.

This clonotype was counted a few times. CDR3 sequence (DNA): TGTGCCAGCTCACCTGGGGTCGGGGTCAATCAGCCCCAGCATTTT. Its protein is CASSPGVGVNQPQHF. The chain joins TRBV18 to TRBJ1-5; no reliable D call. The CDR3 sequence is 15 residues long. The V end was cut by 3 bases, the J end by 3 bases, with 12 bases between. Germline V gene data show CDR1 as KGHSH and CDR2 as LQKENI. The full variable domain, completed using reference TRBV18 and TRBJ1-5, is NAGVMQNPRHLVRRRGQEARLRCSPMKGHSHVYWYRQLPEEGLKFMVYLQKENIIDESGMPKERFSAEFPKEGPSILRIQQVVRGDSAAYFCASSPGVGVNQPQHFGDGTRLSIL.

This clonotype was observed a handful of times. This chain links TRBV5-1 with TRBJ2-2, with D hard to call. The CDR3 is 14 amino acids. Between the trimmed V and J ends, which lost 1 base and 3 bases, there was a span of 7 bases. The germline gives CDR1 SGHRS, CDR2 YFSETQ. The CDR3 loop reads CASSLRRDTGELFF. CDR3 nucleotides: TGCGCCAGCAGCTTGAGACGGGACACCGGGGAGCTGTTTTTT.

The chain combines TRBV4-1 with TRBJ2-1, with D tentatively TRBD2 (6 bases). CDR3 size: 15 residues. CDR1 MGHRA and CDR2 YSYEKL come from the germline V gene. V was pared by 4 bases and J by 6 bases, with 16 bases between. The CDR3 region has the DNA TGCGCCAGCAGCCGACCGGGACTGGAATTCAATGAGCAGTTCTTC. Its translation: CASSRPGLEFNEQFF.